This T cell receptor beta chain was identified during a study of T cell repertoires in cytomegalovirus infection. Study summary: Matching HLA type and CMV infection were both indicated by public TCR beta signatures. Findings of the study overall: CMV-specific TCR beta clonotypes restricted by HLA-C were the ones dominating the ex vivo response. Public TCR beta family frequency separated CMV-and-HLA carriers, including in an independent cohort.

This clonotype was recorded at least ten times. Its antigen is as yet unknown. The V gene end was trimmed by 3 bases and the J gene end by 5 bases; junction bases not matched to a gene: 12. CDR1 and CDR2 from the germline V gene are SGHVS and FQNEAQ. The length of the CDR3 is 17 residues. Each CDR3 protein is one row after TCRdb ran MiXCR on the reads. The sample has around 450,000 distinct CDR3 sequences; 11% are singletons. Sequenced: PBMCs. The chain couples TRBV7-8 to TRBJ2-5; 10 positions match TRBD2. This TCR derives from a human donor in good health (CMV status not recorded). Some clones in this sample may be carry-over from other donors' samples. CDR3 DNA: TGTGCCAGCAGCTTCAGGAGCGGGAGGGCCGATGGGGAGACCCAGTACTTC. This gives the protein CASSFRSGRADGETQYF.